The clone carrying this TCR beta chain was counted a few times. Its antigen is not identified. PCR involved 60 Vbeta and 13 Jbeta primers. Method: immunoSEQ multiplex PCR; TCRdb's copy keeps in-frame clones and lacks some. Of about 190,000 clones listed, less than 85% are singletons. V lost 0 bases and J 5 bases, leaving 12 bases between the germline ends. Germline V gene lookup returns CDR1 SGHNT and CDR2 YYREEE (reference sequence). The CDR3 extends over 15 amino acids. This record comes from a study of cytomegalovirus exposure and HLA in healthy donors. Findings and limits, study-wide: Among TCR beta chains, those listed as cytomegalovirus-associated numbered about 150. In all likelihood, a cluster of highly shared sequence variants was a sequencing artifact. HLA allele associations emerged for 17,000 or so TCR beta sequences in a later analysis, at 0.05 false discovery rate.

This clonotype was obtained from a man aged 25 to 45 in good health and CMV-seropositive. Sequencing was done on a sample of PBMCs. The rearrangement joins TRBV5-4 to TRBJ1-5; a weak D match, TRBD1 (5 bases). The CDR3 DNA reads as TGTGCCAGCAGCTTGGAGGGGAGGGTGCATCAGCCCCAGCATTTT. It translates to CASSLEGRVHQPQHF.